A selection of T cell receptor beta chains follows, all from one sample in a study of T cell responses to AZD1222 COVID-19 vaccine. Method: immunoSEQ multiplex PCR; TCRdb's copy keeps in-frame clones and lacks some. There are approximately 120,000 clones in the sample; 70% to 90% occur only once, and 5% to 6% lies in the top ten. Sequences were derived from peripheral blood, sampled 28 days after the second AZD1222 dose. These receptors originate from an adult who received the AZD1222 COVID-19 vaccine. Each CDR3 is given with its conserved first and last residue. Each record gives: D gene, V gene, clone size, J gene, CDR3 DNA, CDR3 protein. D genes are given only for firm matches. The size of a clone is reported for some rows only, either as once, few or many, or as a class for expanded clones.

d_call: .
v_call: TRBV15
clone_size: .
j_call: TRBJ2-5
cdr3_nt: TGTGCCACCAGCAGTGACATACGCCAATCGGAGACCCAGTACTTC
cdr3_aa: CATSSDIRQSETQYF

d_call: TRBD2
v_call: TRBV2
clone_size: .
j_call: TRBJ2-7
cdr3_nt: TGTGCCAGCAGCGACCCTAGCGGGGGCGACTACGAGCAGTACTTC
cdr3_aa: CASSDPSGGDYEQYF

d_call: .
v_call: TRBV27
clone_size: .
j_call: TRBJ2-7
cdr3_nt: TGTGCCAGCAGTTTAGGTCGGCAAACCTACGAGCAGTACTTC
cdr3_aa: CASSLGRQTYEQYF

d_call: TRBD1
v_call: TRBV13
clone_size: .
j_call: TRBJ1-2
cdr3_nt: TGTGCCAGCAGCCCCAGGACAGGGGGCGATGGCTACACCTTC
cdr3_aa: CASSPRTGGDGYTF

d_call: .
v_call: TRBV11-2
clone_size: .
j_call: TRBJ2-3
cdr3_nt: TGTGCCAGCAGCTTAGGTGCGGCCCTGAGCACAGATACGCAGTATTTT
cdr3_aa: CASSLGAALSTDTQYF

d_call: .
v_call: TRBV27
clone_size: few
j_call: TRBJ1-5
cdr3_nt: TGTGCCAGCAGTCGAAGACCTAGCAATCAGCCCCAGCATTTT
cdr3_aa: CASSRRPSNQPQHF

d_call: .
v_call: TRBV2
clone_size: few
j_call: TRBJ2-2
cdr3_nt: TGTGCCAGCAGTGACTTGGAGCTTATAGGCACCGGGGAGCTGTTTTTT
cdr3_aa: CASSDLELIGTGELFF

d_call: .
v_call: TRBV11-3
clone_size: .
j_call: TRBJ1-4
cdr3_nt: TGTGCCAGCAGTCAAGCGGGGGGTTTTAATGAAAAACTGTTTTTT
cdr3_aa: CASSQAGGFNEKLFF

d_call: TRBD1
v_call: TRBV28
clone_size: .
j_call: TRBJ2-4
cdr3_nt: TGTGCCAGCAGTACCCCCGGCAGGGGGTCGACCAAAAACATTCAGTACTTC
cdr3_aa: CASSTPGRGSTKNIQYF

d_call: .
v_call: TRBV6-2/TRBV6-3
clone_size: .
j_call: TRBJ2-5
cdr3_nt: TGTGCCAGCAGTTACAGACCTCAAGAGACCCAGTACTTC
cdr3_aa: CASSYRPQETQYF

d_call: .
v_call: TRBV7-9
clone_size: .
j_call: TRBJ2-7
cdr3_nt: TGTGCCAGCAGCCCAAGACAAATCCACGAGCAGTACTTC
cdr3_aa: CASSPRQIHEQYF

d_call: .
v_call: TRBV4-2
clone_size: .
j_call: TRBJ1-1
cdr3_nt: TGTGCCAGCAGCCCTCGTGGTGGGGGGGACACTGAAGCTTTCTTT
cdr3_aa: CASSPRGGGDTEAFF

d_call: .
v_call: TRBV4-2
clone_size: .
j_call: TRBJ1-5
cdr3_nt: TGTGCCAGCAGCCAAGATCGCGATCAGCCCCAGCATTTT
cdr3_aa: CASSQDRDQPQHF

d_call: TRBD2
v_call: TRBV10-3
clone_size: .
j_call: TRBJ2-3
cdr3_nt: TGTGCCATCAGCTCCGGCGGGAGTAAGGGAGATACGCAGTATTTT
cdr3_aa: CAISSGGSKGDTQYF

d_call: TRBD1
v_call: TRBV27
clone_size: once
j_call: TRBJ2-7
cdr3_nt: TGTGCCAGCAGTTTAAGGAAGAACAGGGGAGACGAGCAGTACTTC
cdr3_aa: CASSLRKNRGDEQYF

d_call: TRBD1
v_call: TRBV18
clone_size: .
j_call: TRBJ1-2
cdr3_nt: TGTGCCAGCTCACCAAGAACCGGGACAGGGGGTTGGGCAGATGGCCACACCTTC
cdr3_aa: CASSPRTGTGGWADGHTF

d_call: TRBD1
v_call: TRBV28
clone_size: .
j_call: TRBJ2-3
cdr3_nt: TGTGCCAGCAGTTTGCGACAGGGGGGCACAGATACGCAGTATTTT
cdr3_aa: CASSLRQGGTDTQYF

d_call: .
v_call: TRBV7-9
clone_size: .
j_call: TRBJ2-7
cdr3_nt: TGTGCCAGCAGCCCTAGGACTTCTCTCTCCTACGAGCAGTACTTC
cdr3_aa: CASSPRTSLSYEQYF

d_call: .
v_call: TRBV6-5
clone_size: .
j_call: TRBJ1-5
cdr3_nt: TGTGCCAGCAGTTACCAGGCCAGCAATCAGCCCCAGCATTTT
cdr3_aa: CASSYQASNQPQHF

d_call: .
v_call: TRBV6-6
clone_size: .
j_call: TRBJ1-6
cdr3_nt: TGTGCCAGCAGCGATAACGGGAATTCACCCCTCCACTTT
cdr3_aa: CASSDNGNSPLHF

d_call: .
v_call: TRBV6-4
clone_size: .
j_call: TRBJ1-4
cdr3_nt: TGTGCCAGCACCTCTCAGGCGGGGCTTAATGAAAAACTGTTTTTT
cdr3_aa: CASTSQAGLNEKLFF

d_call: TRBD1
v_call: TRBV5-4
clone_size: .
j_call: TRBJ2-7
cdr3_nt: TGTGCCAGCAGCACCGGACAGGGGACGGGGGCCTACGAGCAGTACTTC
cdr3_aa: CASSTGQGTGAYEQYF

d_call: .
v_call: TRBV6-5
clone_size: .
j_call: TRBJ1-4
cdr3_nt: TGTGCCCTATACAAATCGACAACTAATGAAAAACTGTTTTTT
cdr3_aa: CALYKSTTNEKLFF

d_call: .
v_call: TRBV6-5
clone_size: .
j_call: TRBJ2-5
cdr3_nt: TGTGCCAGCAGTACGCTAGACGCCCAGTACTTC
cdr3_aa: CASSTLDAQYF

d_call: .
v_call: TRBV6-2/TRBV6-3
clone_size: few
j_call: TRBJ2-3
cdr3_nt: TGTGCCAGCAGCCCGCTCTACGGGGATACCTTTAGCACTGGGGTCGGCTTTAGCACAGATACGCAGTATTTT
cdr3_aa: CASSPLYGDTFSTGVGFSTDTQYF

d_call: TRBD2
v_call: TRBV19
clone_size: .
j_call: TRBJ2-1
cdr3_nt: TGTGCCACAGCGGGAGGGCCCAGTGATGAGCAGTTCTTC
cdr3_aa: CATAGGPSDEQFF

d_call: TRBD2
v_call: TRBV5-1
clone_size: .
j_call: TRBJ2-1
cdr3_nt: TGCGCCAGCAGCGCTGGGAAAGCGGGGAACTCCTACAATGAGCAGTTCTTC
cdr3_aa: CASSAGKAGNSYNEQFF

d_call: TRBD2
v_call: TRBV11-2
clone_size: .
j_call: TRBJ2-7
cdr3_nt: TGTGCCAGCGGCAGGGAGGGCGAGCAGTACTTC
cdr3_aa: CASGREGEQYF

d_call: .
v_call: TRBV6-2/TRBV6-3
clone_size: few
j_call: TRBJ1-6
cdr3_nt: TGTGCCAGCAGTTACGGGTCGAGAGAACATTCACCCCTCCACTTT
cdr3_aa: CASSYGSREHSPLHF

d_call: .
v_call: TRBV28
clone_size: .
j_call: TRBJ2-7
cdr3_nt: TGTGCCAGCAGTACCCCTTGGGAGCAGTACTTC
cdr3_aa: CASSTPWEQYF

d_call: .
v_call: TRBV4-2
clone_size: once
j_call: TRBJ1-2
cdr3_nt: TGTGCCAGCAGCCAAGGGTTTGACAGCTATGGCTACACCTTC
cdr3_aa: CASSQGFDSYGYTF

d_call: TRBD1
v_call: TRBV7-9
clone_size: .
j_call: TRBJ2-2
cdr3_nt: TGTGCCAGCAGCACCGGGACAGGGGATTGGGCCGGGGAGCTGTTTTTT
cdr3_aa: CASSTGTGDWAGELFF

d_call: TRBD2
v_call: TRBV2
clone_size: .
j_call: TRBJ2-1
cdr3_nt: TGTGCCAGCAGTGCTGCTAGCGGGGACAATGAGCAGTTCTTC
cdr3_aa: CASSAASGDNEQFF

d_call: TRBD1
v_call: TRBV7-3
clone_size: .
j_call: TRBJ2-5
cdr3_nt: TGTGCCAGCAGCCCCCAACAGGGGGCGGGGGAGACCCAGTACTTC
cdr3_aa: CASSPQQGAGETQYF

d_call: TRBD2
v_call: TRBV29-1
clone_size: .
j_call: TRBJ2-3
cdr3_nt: TGCAGCGTTGATGATAGCGGGACCTTGATTAGCACAGATACGCAGTATTTT
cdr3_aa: CSVDDSGTLISTDTQYF

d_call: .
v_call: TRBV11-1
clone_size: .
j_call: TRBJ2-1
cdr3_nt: TGTGCCAGCAGCCGGGACCGATCGTTTGACAGTGAGCAGTTCTTC
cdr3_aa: CASSRDRSFDSEQFF

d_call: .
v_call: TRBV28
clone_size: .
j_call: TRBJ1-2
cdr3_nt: TGTGCCAGCAGTCCCGCCGGGCTAGGCGGCTACACCTTC
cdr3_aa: CASSPAGLGGYTF

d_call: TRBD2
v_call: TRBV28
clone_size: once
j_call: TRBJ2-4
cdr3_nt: TGTGCCAGCATTCCCGGGACTAGCGACATTCAGTACTTC
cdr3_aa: CASIPGTSDIQYF

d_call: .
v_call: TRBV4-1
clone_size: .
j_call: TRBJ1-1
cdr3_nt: TGCGCCAGCAGCCAGCGTCAGTTGACCACTGAAGCTTTCTTT
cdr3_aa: CASSQRQLTTEAFF

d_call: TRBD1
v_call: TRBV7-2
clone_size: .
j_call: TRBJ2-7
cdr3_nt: TGTGCCAGCAGCTTAGCAAGGACAGGGGGCATGTACGAGCAGTACTTC
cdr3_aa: CASSLARTGGMYEQYF

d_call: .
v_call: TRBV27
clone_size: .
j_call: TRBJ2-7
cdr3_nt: TGTGCCAGCAGTTTGGGCAGGGCTAGCTACGAGCAGTACTTC
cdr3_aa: CASSLGRASYEQYF